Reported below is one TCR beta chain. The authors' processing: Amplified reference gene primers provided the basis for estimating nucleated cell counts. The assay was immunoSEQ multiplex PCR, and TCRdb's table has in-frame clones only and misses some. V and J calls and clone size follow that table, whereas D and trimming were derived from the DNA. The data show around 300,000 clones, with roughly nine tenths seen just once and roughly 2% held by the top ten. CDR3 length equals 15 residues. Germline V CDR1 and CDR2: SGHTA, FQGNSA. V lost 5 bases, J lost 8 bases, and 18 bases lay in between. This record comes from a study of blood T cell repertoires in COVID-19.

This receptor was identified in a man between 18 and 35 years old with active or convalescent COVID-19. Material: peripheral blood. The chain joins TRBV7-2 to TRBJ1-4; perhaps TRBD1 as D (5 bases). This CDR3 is CASSPPGGTGEKLFF. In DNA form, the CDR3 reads TGTGCCAGCAGCCCCCCCGGGGGAACAGGCGAAAAACTGTTTTTT.